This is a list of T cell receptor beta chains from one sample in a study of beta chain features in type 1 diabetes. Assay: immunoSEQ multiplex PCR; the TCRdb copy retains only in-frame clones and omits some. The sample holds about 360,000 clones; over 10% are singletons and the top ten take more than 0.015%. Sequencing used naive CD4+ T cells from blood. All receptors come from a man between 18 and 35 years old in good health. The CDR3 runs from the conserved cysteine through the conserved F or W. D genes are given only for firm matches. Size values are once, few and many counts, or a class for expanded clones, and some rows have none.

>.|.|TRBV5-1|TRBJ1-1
TGCGCCAGCAGAGTACAGGGCACTGAAGCTTTCTTT
CASRVQGTEAFF
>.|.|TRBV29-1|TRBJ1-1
TGCAGCGTTGAAGGTCGACAGGACCTGAACACTGAAGCTTTCTTT
CSVEGRQDLNTEAFF
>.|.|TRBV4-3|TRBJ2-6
TGCGCCAGCAGACGCAGCTCTGGGGCCAACGTCCTGACTTTC
CASRRSSGANVLTF
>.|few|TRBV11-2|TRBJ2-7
TGTGCCAGCAGCTTAGATCCGTCCAGCTCCTACGAGCAGTACTTC
CASSLDPSSSYEQYF
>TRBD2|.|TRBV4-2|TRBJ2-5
TGTGCCAGCAGCCACGGACTAGCGGCCCAAGAGACCCAGTACTTC
CASSHGLAAQETQYF
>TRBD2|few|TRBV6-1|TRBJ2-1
TGTGCCAGCAGAATAGCGGGATACCCCTACAATGAGCAGTTCTTC
CASRIAGYPYNEQFF
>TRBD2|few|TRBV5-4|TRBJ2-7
TGTGCCAGCAGCTTAGGACTAGCGGACTACGAGCAGTACTTC
CASSLGLADYEQYF
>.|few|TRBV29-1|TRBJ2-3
TGCAGCGTTGAAACAGGGCAGTATACGCAGTATTTT
CSVETGQYTQYF
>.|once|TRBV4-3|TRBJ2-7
TGCGCCAGCAGCCAAGATCCCACAGGGACCTACGAGCAGTACTTC
CASSQDPTGTYEQYF
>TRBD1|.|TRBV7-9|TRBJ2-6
TGTGCCGCATTTGGCCGGGACAGGTTCTTCTCTGGGGCCAACGTCCTGACTTTC
CAAFGRDRFFSGANVLTF
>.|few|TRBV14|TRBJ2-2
TGTGCCAGCAGCCCTCTATTGGCCGGGGAGCTGTTTTTT
CASSPLLAGELFF
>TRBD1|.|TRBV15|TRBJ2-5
TGTGCCACCAGCAGAGGGGGACAGGTCACTAAGACAGAGACCCAGTACTTC
CATSRGGQVTKTETQYF
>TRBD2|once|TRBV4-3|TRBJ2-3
TGCGCCAGCAGCCAAGATGCTAGCGGGAGGGGGGTTACGGCAGATACGCAGTATTTT
CASSQDASGRGVTADTQYF
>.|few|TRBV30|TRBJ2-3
TGTGCCTGGAGTGGCCATGGTGCGGGCACAGATACGCAGTATTTT
CAWSGHGAGTDTQYF
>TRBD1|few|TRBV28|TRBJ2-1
TGTGCCAGCAGTTTATCGGACAGGTCCGGGGAGCAGTTCTTC
CASSLSDRSGEQFF
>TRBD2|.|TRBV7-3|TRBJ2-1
TGTGCCAGCAGCTTATTGGGACTAGCGGGGAATGAGCAGTTCTTC
CASSLLGLAGNEQFF
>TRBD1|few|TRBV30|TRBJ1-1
TGTGCCTGGAGTAGGGACAGGGGGAACACTGAAGCTTTCTTT
CAWSRDRGNTEAFF
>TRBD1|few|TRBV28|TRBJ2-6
TGTGCCAGCAGGGTAGGGGGCCCTGGGGCCAACGTCCTGACTTTC
CASRVGGPGANVLTF
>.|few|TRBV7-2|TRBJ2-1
TGTGCCAGCAGCTTAGCTGCAGGGACCTACAATGAGCAGTTCTTC
CASSLAAGTYNEQFF
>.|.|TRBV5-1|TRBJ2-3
TGCGCCAGCAGCTTGGCCCTGGAGGCAGATACGCAGTATTTT
CASSLALEADTQYF
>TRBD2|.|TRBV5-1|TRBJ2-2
TGCGCCAGCAGCTCGCGGGACATACGACTAGCGGGAGGCACCGGGGAGCTGTTTTTT
CASSSRDIRLAGGTGELFF
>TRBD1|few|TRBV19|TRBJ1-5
TGTGCCAGTAACCCGGGACAGAAGAATAGCAATCAGCCCCAGCATTTT
CASNPGQKNSNQPQHF
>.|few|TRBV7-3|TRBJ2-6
TGTGCCAGCAGCTTCGCGGCGGGGGCCTCCTCTGGGGCCAACGTCCTGACTTTC
CASSFAAGASSGANVLTF
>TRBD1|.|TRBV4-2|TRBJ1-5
TGTGCCAGCAGCCGGGCAGGGGGAGTCCTTCAGCCCCAGCATTTT
CASSRAGGVLQPQHF
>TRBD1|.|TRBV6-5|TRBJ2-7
TGTGCCAGCAGTTACAGACAGGGGTACGAGCAGTACTTC
CASSYRQGYEQYF
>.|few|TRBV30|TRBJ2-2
TGTGCCTGGGGCCCCCTGAAGGGGAGGCTTACCGGGGAGCTGTTTTTT
CAWGPLKGRLTGELFF
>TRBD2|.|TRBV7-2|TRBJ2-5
TGTGCCAGCAGCTCCCGGCGGGGGCAAGAGACCCAGTACTTC
CASSSRRGQETQYF
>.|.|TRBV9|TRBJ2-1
TGTGCCAGCAGCATTAGCGTGTCACTAATCAATGAGCAGTTCTTC
CASSISVSLINEQFF
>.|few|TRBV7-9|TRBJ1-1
TGTGCCAGCAGCCTCGGGTCGGCCACTGAAGCTTTCTTT
CASSLGSATEAFF
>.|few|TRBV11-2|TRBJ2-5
TGTGCCAGCAGCTTAGGGAGGGAGACCCAGTACTTC
CASSLGRETQYF
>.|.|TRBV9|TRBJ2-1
TGTGCCAGCAGCGTAGTCGAGTCGATGAGCTCCTACAATGAGCAGTTCTTC
CASSVVESMSSYNEQFF
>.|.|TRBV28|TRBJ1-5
TGTGCCAGCAGTTTCAGGGGACCCAATCAGCCCCAGCATTTT
CASSFRGPNQPQHF
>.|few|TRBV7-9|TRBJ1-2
TGTGCCAGCAGCTCCGGGGACTCTCGAGGTGGCTATGGCTACACCTTC
CASSSGDSRGGYGYTF
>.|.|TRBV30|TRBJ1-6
TGTGCCTGGAGTCTTTCGGGGGATTCACCCCTCCACTTT
CAWSLSGDSPLHF
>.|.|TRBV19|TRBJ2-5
TGTGCCAGTAGCAAAAACACACGCGAGACCCAGTACTTC
CASSKNTRETQYF
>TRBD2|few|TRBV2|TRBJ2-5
TGTGCCGGGGGGGGAGTCGAAGAGACCCAGTACTTC
CAGGGVEETQYF
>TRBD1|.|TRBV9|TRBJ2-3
TGTGCCAGCAGCGAGGGACAGGGCCCAGATACGCAGTATTTT
CASSEGQGPDTQYF
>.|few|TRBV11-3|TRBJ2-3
TGTGCCAGCAGCTTAGGCGGGGCGACAGATACGCAGTATTTT
CASSLGGATDTQYF
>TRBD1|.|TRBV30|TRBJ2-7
TGTGCCTGGAGCCCTACCGGGACAGCACTGTACTTC
CAWSPTGTALYF
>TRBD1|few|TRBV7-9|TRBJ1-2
TGTGCCAGCAGCCTCCCGGAGTACCGGGACAGGGGGCGCGGTGGCTACACCTTC
CASSLPEYRDRGRGGYTF
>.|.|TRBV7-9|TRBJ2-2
TGTGCCAGCGCACGAGACTCGAACACCGGGGAGCTGTTTTTT
CASARDSNTGELFF
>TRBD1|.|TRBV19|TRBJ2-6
TGTGCCAGTAAAGTTGGAGACAGGGGCTCTGGGGCCAACGTCCTGACTTTC
CASKVGDRGSGANVLTF
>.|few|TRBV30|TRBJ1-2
TGTGCCTGGAGTCCCAGGAACTATGGCTACACCTTC
CAWSPRNYGYTF
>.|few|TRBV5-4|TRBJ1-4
TGTGCCAGCAGCTTAAATCTACAGGGAAGGGAAAAACTGTTTTTT
CASSLNLQGREKLFF
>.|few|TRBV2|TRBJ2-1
TGTGCCAGCAGTGAGGAGCGTTACAATGAGCAGTTCTTC
CASSEERYNEQFF
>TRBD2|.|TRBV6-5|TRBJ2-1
TGTGCCAGCAGTTACGGACTAGCGGGGGACGCGCAGTTCTTC
CASSYGLAGDAQFF
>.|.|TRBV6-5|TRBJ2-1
TGTGCCAGCACCGACCGAGGTGAGCAGTTCTTC
CASTDRGEQFF
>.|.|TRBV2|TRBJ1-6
TGTGCCAGCAGTGAGGCGAAGGGGCGAGCGCGTTCACCCCTCCACTTT
CASSEAKGRARSPLHF
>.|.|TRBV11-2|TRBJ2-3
TGTGCCAGCAGCCCCTTTTCGAGGGCTGTTTCGGATACGCAGTATTTT
CASSPFSRAVSDTQYF
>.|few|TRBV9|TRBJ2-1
TGTGCCAGCAGCACAACTACAAACAATGAGCAGTTCTTC
CASSTTTNNEQFF
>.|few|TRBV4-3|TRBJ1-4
TGCGCCAGCAGCCAAGATTCCATGCCCTTACTCTCGACTAGGGCTAATGAAAAACTGTTTTTT
CASSQDSMPLLSTRANEKLFF
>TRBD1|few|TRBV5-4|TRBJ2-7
TGTGCCAGCAGCCCACGGACAGGGGGCTACGAGCAGTACTTC
CASSPRTGGYEQYF